This TCR beta chain was documented in a study of shared clonotypes between healthy human individuals. The naive CD8 fraction comprised CD45RO-negative cells positively selected for CCR7 and excluded terminally differentiated effector memory CD45RA+ cells. Study conclusions and caveats: Though the depth was large, rarefaction showed that sorted-subset sequencing was incomplete.

In the sorted-subset replicate PCRs, approximately 200 ng DNA, around 30,000 T cell genomes, was used. TCRdb's copy holds only in-frame clones and misses some; the assay was immunoSEQ multiplex PCR. The sample lists around 700,000 clones, 90% to 95% occurring once. Comment on this clone: Its target is not known.

This receptor was obtained from a man in his thirties or forties in good health. Input material: naive CD8+ T cells sorted from blood.

The chain's CDR3 is CASSVGVGTDTQYF. The CDR3, as DNA: TGTGCCAGCAGCGTAGGGGTGGGCACAGATACGCAGTATTTT. The chain employs TRBV9 and TRBJ2-3; D not certain. Trimming removed 0 bases at V and 1 base at J, with 6 bases between. This CDR3 has 14 residues. The germline CDR1 and CDR2 sequences are SGDLS and YYNGEE.